One T cell receptor (beta chain) is described in this entry. The data derive from a study of OX40 agonist ivuxolimab in advanced cancers. This CDR3 region has 13 residues. Germline V CDR1 and CDR2: SGHRS, YFSETQ. V was cut by 1 base and J by 8 bases, with 12 bases left in between. Some clones are missing from TCRdb's copy, which holds only in-frame ones; the method was immunoSEQ multiplex PCR. The data contain 95,000 to 150,000 clones, 85% to 95% of them singletons. The material was CD4+ or CD8+ T cells sorted from blood, obtained in a trial of the OX40 agonist ivuxolimab. The chain carries TRBV5-1 and TRBJ1-1; weak D call: TRBD1 (6 bases). The clonotype originates from an adult with an advanced solid tumor such as melanoma, head and neck, liver or kidney cancer. CDR3 nucleotide sequence: TGCGCCAGCAGCTTGATCGGACAGACAGAAGCTTTCTTT. This encodes CASSLIGQTEAFF. Complete variable domain (other parts from reference TRBV5-1 and TRBJ1-1): KAGVTQTPRYLIKTRGQQVTLSCSPISGHRSVSWYQQTPGQGLQFLFEYFSETQRNKGNFPGRFSGRQFSNSRSEMNVSTLELGDSALYLCASSLIGQTEAFFGQGTRLTVV.